Below are 20 T cell receptor beta chains sequenced from a single sample in a study of T cells in Graves' hyperthyroidism and ophthalmopathy. TCR beta CDR3 region amplification was performed from RNA transcripts. HTBI primers were employed in a first-round RT-PCR of the TCR CDR3. TCRdb reprocessed the multiplex PCR reads via MiXCR and lists one record per CDR3 protein. The data show 500,000 to 750,000 distinct CDR3 sequences, 15% to 19% seen once. Sequencing was done on a sample of blood. The receptors come from a woman in her 30s with Graves' hyperthyroidism.

This clonotype occurred many times. The chain combines TRBV5-1 with TRBJ2-7; perhaps TRBD2 as D (6 bases). Trimming left V 4 bases short and J 6 bases short, with 17 bases between. This CDR3 is 14 amino acids long. Germline V gene lookup returns CDR1 SGHRS and CDR2 YFSETQ. CDR3 amino acids: CASSQGRDFSEQYF. The DNA for the CDR3 is TGCGCCAGCAGCCAAGGACGGGACTTTTCCGAGCAGTACTTC.

This clonotype has more than one count but fewer than ten. The chain is built from TRBV9 and TRBJ2-1, with D possibly matching TRBD2 (6 bases). The V end lost 1 base, the J end lost 7 bases, and 6 bases lay between the germline ends. Germline loops: CDR1 SGDLS, CDR2 YYNGEE. This CDR3 has 12 amino acids. The CDR3 sequence is CASSVSGNEQFF. DNA of the CDR3: TGTGCCAGCAGCGTAAGCGGGAATGAGCAGTTCTTC.

The chain recombines TRBV19 with TRBJ2-2, with a possible D match to TRBD2 (5 bases). The V gene's germline CDR1 is LNHDA and CDR2 SQIVND (reference sequence). V shed 7 bases and J shed 6 bases, with 24 bases lying between them. The CDR3 contains 17 residues. This chain's CDR3 is CASTTEGRAPLSGELFF. In DNA, the CDR3 is TGTGCCAGTACTACCGAGGGTCGGGCCCCCCTTTCCGGGGAGCTGTTTTTT.

About this clonotype: Since a much larger clone is just one base distant, this may be a read error. The chain carries TRBV12-3 or TRBV12-4 and TRBJ2-1, with D perhaps matching TRBD2 (6 bases). Between the trimmed V and J ends, which lost 7 bases and 8 bases, there was a span of 21 bases. The CDR3 spans 15 residues. The CDR3 region has the DNA TGTGCCAGCACCTTAGGGGCGGAGGGCTGGGATGAGCAGTTCTTC. Translation: CASTLGAEGWDEQFF.

Worth noting for this clonotype: One base away lies a much larger clone, so this may be a sequencing read error. The CDR3 DNA is TGCAGTGCTGAAATGAACACTGAAGCTCTCTTT. It specifies CSAEMNTEALF. The genes are TRBV20-1 and TRBJ1-1; D not certain. Germline V gives CDR1 DFQATT, CDR2 SNEGSKA (reference sequence). This CDR3 contains 11 residues.

This clonotype was detected many times. The gene calls are TRBV28 and TRBJ2-1; 10 nucleotides match TRBD2. V lost 6 bases, J lost 7 bases, and 12 bases stayed unmatched. The germline gives CDR1 MDHEN, CDR2 SYDVKM. The CDR3 runs to 16 residues. CDR3 region: CASRLPSSGSDNEQFF. The CDR3 coding sequence is TGTGCCAGCAGGCTACCCTCTAGCGGGAGTGATAATGAGCAGTTCTTC.

This clonotype occurred a few times. This rearrangement joins TRBV4-1 to TRBJ2-7; D is possibly TRBD1 or TRBD2 (5 bases each). CDR3 length: 15 amino acids. The germline CDR1 and CDR2 sequences are MGHRA and YSYEKL. V shed 2 bases and J shed 2 bases, with 13 bases lying between them. The chain's CDR3 is CASSQKTGTPYEQYF. In DNA, the CDR3 is TGCGCCAGCAGCCAAAAAACCGGGACCCCCTACGAGCAGTACTTC.

In DNA, the CDR3 is TGTGCCAGCAGTTTCGGGGTTTCCTCTGACTCTGGGGCCAACGTCCTGACTTTC. Its translation is CASSFGVSSDSGANVLTF. The V gene is TRBV12-3 or TRBV12-4, the J gene TRBJ2-6; D possibly corresponds to TRBD2 (5 bases). The CDR3 has 18 amino acids. V was cut by 3 bases and J by 0 bases, with 15 bases left in between.

This chain connects TRBV9 to TRBJ2-3; 9 positions match TRBD2. Trimming at V came to 3 bases and at J to 2 bases, leaving 7 bases not matched to a gene. The germline gives CDR1 SGDLS, CDR2 YYNGEE. The CDR3 consists of 16 residues. CDR3 loop: CASSATLAGPTDTQYF. The CDR3 DNA reads TGTGCCAGCAGCGCCACACTAGCGGGCCCCACAGATACGCAGTATTTT.

This chain joins TRBV4-3 and TRBJ2-5; 7 bases match TRBD2. The germline CDR1 and CDR2 sequences are LGHNA and YSLEER. Trimming at V came to 0 bases and at J to 10 bases, leaving 14 bases not matched to a gene. This CDR3 comprises 16 residues. CDR3: CASSQEWAGVSRVQYF. The DNA for the CDR3 is TGCGCCAGCAGCCAAGAATGGGCGGGAGTCTCAAGAGTCCAGTACTTC.

This clonotype was recorded at least ten times. The chain joins TRBV2 to TRBJ2-1, with D hard to call. Per germline, CDR1 SNHLY and CDR2 FYNNEI. The CDR3 has 12 residues. V was pared by 2 bases and J by 6 bases, with 5 bases between. CDR3 bases: TGTGCCAGCAGTGAACAACTCAATGAGCAGTTCTTC. It translates to CASSEQLNEQFF.

The sample holds a few counts of this clonotype. J is TRBJ2-5 and V is TRBV27; the D gene is possibly TRBD2 (6 bases). V was cut by 4 bases and J by 0 bases, with 9 bases left in between. CDR1 MNHEY and CDR2 SMNVEV come from the germline V gene (reference sequence). The CDR3 runs 14 residues. The CDR3 spells CASSSRGNQETQYF. The CDR3 region has the DNA TGTGCCAGCAGTTCTCGGGGGAACCAAGAGACCCAGTACTTC.

This clonotype appeared many times. The J gene is TRBJ2-5, the V gene TRBV29-1; the D is unclear. V was clipped by 2 bases and J by 9 bases, with 25 bases between them. CDR1 SQVTM and CDR2 ANQGSEA come from the germline V gene. The CDR3 is 16 residues long. Written as DNA, the CDR3 is TGCAGCGTTGAATCCTACAGTTCTTCGGCTGGTCGGGCCCAGTACTTC. It yields the protein CSVESYSSSAGRAQYF.

This clonotype was detected ten times or more. This chain connects TRBV7-9 to TRBJ1-5, with D perhaps matching TRBD1 (6 bases). V lost 4 bases and J lost 5, with 12 bases in between. CDR1 is SEHNR, CDR2 FQNEAQ, per germline (reference sequence). This CDR3 region has 14 residues. The CDR3, as DNA: TGTGCCAGCAGCTCCCCGGGGGGCCATCAGCCCCAGCATTTT. This codes for CASSSPGGHQPQHF.

The V gene is TRBV6-1, the J gene TRBJ2-4; 10 bases match TRBD2. Germline assignment: CDR1 MNHNS and CDR2 SASEGT. The CDR3 is 16 amino acids. Unmatched junction bases numbered 8, after V lost 6 bases and J lost 3 bases. CDR3 sequence (DNA): TGTGCCAGCAGGGGAGCGGGAGGGCTCGGCAAAAACATTCAGTACTTC. It is translated as CASRGAGGLGKNIQYF.

This clonotype was counted ten times or more. The rearrangement uses TRBV6-1 and TRBJ2-2; 10 nucleotides line up with TRBD2. This CDR3 is 17 amino acids long. The V and J ends lost 1 base and 3 bases, in that order; junction bases with no gene match: 5. CDR1 is MNHNS and CDR2 is SASEGT in the germline V gene. CDR3 in DNA: TGTGCCAGCAGTGAAGTTCCCGGGACTAGCGACACCGGGGAGCTGTTTTTT. Amino acids: CASSEVPGTSDTGELFF.

This clonotype was recorded at least ten times. The rearrangement links TRBV7-3 to TRBJ2-5; possible D gene TRBD2, 6 bases. Germline V gene data show CDR1 as SGHTA and CDR2 as FQGTGA. Trimming took 1 base from V and 4 from J, leaving 13 bases between them. The CDR3 runs 15 residues. This chain's CDR3 is CASSLKQAGGETQYF. The CDR3 DNA is TGTGCCAGCAGCTTAAAGCAAGCGGGTGGAGAGACCCAGTACTTC. Full variable domain (remainder filled in from reference TRBV7-3 and TRBJ2-5): GAGVSQTPSNKVTEKGKYVELRCDPISGHTALYWYRQSLGQGPEFLIYFQGTGAADDSGLPNDRFFAVRPEGSVSTLKIQRTERGDSAVYLCASSLKQAGGETQYFGPGTRLLVL.

This clonotype was seen a few times. The chain is built from TRBV9 and TRBJ2-6, with TRBD1 matching over 7 bases. From germline, CDR1 is SGDLS and CDR2 YYNGEE. The junction had 11 bases not matched to a gene; V was cut back by 2 bases and J by 3 bases. The CDR3 is 18 residues long. This CDR3 is CASSVRGSPFGGANVLTF. The DNA for the CDR3 is TGTGCCAGCAGCGTCAGGGGGTCCCCTTTCGGTGGGGCCAACGTCCTGACTTTC.

This clonotype has a handful of counts. The chain combines TRBV24-1 with TRBJ2-2; the D gene is possibly TRBD2 (5 bases). CDR1 is KGHDR, CDR2 SFDVKD, per germline. Trimming removed 0 bases at V and 1 base at J, with 14 bases between. The CDR3 is made up of 18 amino acids. The CDR3 is CATSDLPTPSGNTGELFF. The CDR3 nucleotides are TGTGCCACCAGTGATTTGCCTACCCCCAGCGGGAACACCGGGGAGCTGTTTTTT.

In this sample, this clonotype turned up once. The CDR3: CASSQGIEQFF. CDR3 nucleotides: TGTGCCAGCAGCCAAGGAATCGAGCAGTTCTTC. The chain joins TRBV14 to TRBJ2-7; D remains unclear. The end of the DNA aligns better with TRBJ2-1, so the J call may be wrong. Germline V gene data show CDR1 as SGHDN and CDR2 as FVKESK. The CDR3 spans 11 residues.